This TCR beta chain is drawn from a study of blood T cell repertoires in COVID-19. Assay used: immunoSEQ multiplex PCR; TCRdb lists only in-frame clones, some missing. The sample has 350,000 to 400,000 clones; 90% are singletons. V gave up 1 base and J gave up 5 bases, with 8 bases separating them. CDR1 is SGHVS and CDR2 is FNYEAQ in the germline V gene. The CDR3 contains 13 residues. The chain links TRBV7-6 to TRBJ1-2; no clear D gene. Material for sequencing was peripheral blood. This receptor was obtained from a young man with active or convalescent COVID-19. Here the CDR3 reads CASSLGPSYGYTF. In DNA, the CDR3 is TGTGCCAGCAGCTTAGGGCCTTCATATGGCTACACCTTC. The entire variable domain, with the rest obtained from reference TRBV7-6 and TRBJ1-2, is as follows: GAGVSQSPRYKVTKRGQDVALRCDPISGHVSLYWYRQALGQGPEFLTYFNYEAQQDKSGLPNDRFSAERPEGSISTLTIQRTEQRDSAMYRCASSLGPSYGYTFGSGTRLTVV.